A selection of T cell receptor beta chains follows, all from one sample in a study of blood T cells in healthy people across ages. TCRdb reprocessed the 5' RACE reads with MiXCR, giving one entry per CDR3 protein. Among hundreds of thousands of distinct CDR3 sequences listed, approximately 44% were seen once. The source material was blood. The receptors were sampled from a man aged 60 to 75 in good health. Each CDR3 is given with its conserved first and last residue. Each record gives: V gene, J gene, D gene, clone size, CDR3 DNA, CDR3 protein. A D gene is named only where the DNA matches it firmly. The size field is filled for only some rows; it gives once, few, many or a size class.

TRBV5-1	TRBJ2-3	TRBD1	few	TGCGCCAGCAGCCTCGGACAGGCTACCTCCACAGATACGCAGTATTTT	CASSLGQATSTDTQYF
TRBV7-2	TRBJ1-6	TRBD1	.	TGTGCCAGCAGCCCACGCACAGGGGGCGCTTCTAATTCACCCCTCCACTTT	CASSPRTGGASNSPLHF
TRBV9	TRBJ2-7	.	few	TGTGCCAGCAGCGTTTGGGACTGTGAAGCGGAGCAGTACTTC	CASSVWDCEAEQYF
TRBV6-7	TRBJ2-7	.	once	TGTGCCAGCTGTGTGGGTTTTTCCTACGAGCAGTACTTC	CASCVGFSYEQYF
TRBV4-1	TRBJ2-1	.	.	TGCGCCAGCAGCCAAGATTACGGCAATGAGCAGTTCTTC	CASSQDYGNEQFF
TRBV7-3	TRBJ2-3	TRBD1	many	TGTGCCAGCAGCCGGGACAGGGCGAACACAGATACGCAGTATTTT	CASSRDRANTDTQYF
TRBV18	TRBJ2-1	TRBD1	few	TGTGCCAGCTCACCCAGGGGGCCCTACAATGAGCAGTTCTTC	CASSPRGPYNEQFF
TRBV2	TRBJ2-2	.	.	TGTGCCAGCAGTGAGGGTTTTACCGGGGAGCTGTTTTTT	CASSEGFTGELFF
TRBV7-9	TRBJ2-5	.	.	TGTGCCAGCAGCTTATGGGGGGTCCAAGAGACCCAGTACTTC	CASSLWGVQETQYF
TRBV7-9	TRBJ1-4	.	.	TGTGCCAGCAGCTTCTACACCGCAACTAATGAAAAACTGTTTTTT	CASSFYTATNEKLFF
TRBV6-2/TRBV6-3	TRBJ2-3	.	.	TGTGCCAGCAGCCCTACACTGGGGGCGGGGAGCACAGATACGCAGTATTTT	CASSPTLGAGSTDTQYF
TRBV27	TRBJ1-4	.	.	TGTGCCAGCAGGGCAGGCCCCCCAACTAATGAAAAACTGTTTTTT	CASRAGPPTNEKLFF
TRBV6-2/TRBV6-3	TRBJ1-6	.	.	TGTGCCAGCAGTTACGAAGTCAAGGGCCGTTATAATTCACCCCTCCACTTT	CASSYEVKGRYNSPLHF
TRBV7-2	TRBJ1-1	.	.	TGTGTCAGCAGCGATAGGGGCGGAGCTTTCTTT	CVSSDRGGAFF
TRBV10-2	TRBJ1-1	.	.	TGCGCCAGCAGTCATAAACCAGGCTACACTGAAGCTTTCTTT	CASSHKPGYTEAFF
TRBV20-1	TRBJ2-5	.	few	TGCAGTGCTAGCGGGGGTGGCGAGACCCAGTACTTC	CSASGGGETQYF